Shown below are 8 T cell receptor beta chains from a single sample sequenced in a study of blood T cell repertoires in COVID-19. Data came from immunoSEQ multiplex PCR; TCRdb stores just in-frame clones and leaves some out. The sample records about 250,000 clones, about four fifths being singletons. Sequencing was performed on peripheral blood. The origin of the receptors is a man older than 75 with acute or convalescent COVID-19.

This clone was seen a single time. The chain links TRBV5-1 to TRBJ2-7, with D perhaps TRBD2 (5 bases). This CDR3 spans 14 amino acids. Trimming took 4 bases from V and 7 from J, leaving 18 bases between them. The germline gives CDR1 SGHRS, CDR2 YFSETQ. The CDR3 here is CASSPSLPSWEQYF. The CDR3 DNA sequence: TGCGCCAGCAGCCCTAGCTTACCCTCTTGGGAGCAGTACTTC. The full variable domain, in which reference TRBV5-1 and TRBJ2-7 provide the parts outside the CDR3, is KAGVTQTPRYLIKTRGQQVTLSCSPISGHRSVSWYQQTPGQGLQFLFEYFSETQRNKGNFPGRFSGRQFSNSRSEMNVSTLELGDSALYLCASSPSLPSWEQYFGPGTRLTVT.

The chain uses TRBV7-2 and TRBJ2-7, with 11 nucleotides matching TRBD1. The junction had 7 bases not matched to a gene; V was cut back by 5 bases and J by 1 base. The CDR3 has 16 amino acids. Per germline, CDR1 SGHTA and CDR2 FQGNSA. CDR3 nucleotide sequence: TGTGCCAGCAGCCTAGTAGGACAGGGGGCGTCCTACGAGCAGTACTTC. Amino acid sequence: CASSLVGQGASYEQYF.

The chain uses TRBV4-1 and TRBJ2-1, with 7 bases lining up with TRBD1. V trimming: 0 bases; J trimming: 1 base; junction bases outside the gene matches: 0. The CDR3 consists of 15 residues. Germline CDR1 reads MGHRA; CDR2 reads YSYEKL. The CDR3, as DNA: TGCGCCAGCAGCCAAGAGACAGGGTCCTACAATGAGCAGTTCTTC. This gives the protein CASSQETGSYNEQFF.

The chain carries TRBV19 and TRBJ1-1; D is unresolved. Trimming removed 3 bases at V and 1 base at J, with 3 bases between. This CDR3 is 12 amino acids long. From germline, CDR1 is LNHDA and CDR2 SQIVND (reference sequence). In DNA form, the CDR3 reads TGTGCCAGTAGTATCAAGAACACTGAAGCTTTCTTT. Its protein is CASSIKNTEAFF.

In DNA form, the CDR3 reads TGTGCCAGCTCACCCCAGACTAGGAGGTCGGCAGATACGCAGTATTTT. Amino acids: CASSPQTRRSADTQYF. The rearrangement links TRBV18 to TRBJ2-3; D might be TRBD2 (6 bases). The germline V gene has CDR1 KGHSH and CDR2 LQKENI. The length of the CDR3 is 16 residues. The V and J ends lost 3 bases and 4 bases respectively, with 17 bases between them.

The table lists this clone with many counts. The CDR3 loop reads CASSIRLSRYTDTQYF. As DNA, the CDR3 is TGTGCCAGTAGTATACGACTTTCTAGATACACAGATACGCAGTATTTT. The gene calls are TRBV19 and TRBJ2-3; D call uncertain. The CDR3 is 16 residues long. Trimming cost V 2 bases and J 2 bases, with 14 bases left between them. Germline lookup yields CDR1 LNHDA and CDR2 SQIVND (reference sequence).

The rearrangement links TRBV7-9 to TRBJ1-5; D gene unclear. Trimming removed 2 bases from V and 5 bases from J, with 7 bases in between. Per the germline V gene, CDR1 is SEHNR and CDR2 is FQNEAQ (reference sequence). The length of the CDR3 is 13 residues. The DNA of the CDR3 is TGTGCCAGCAGCTTAAACAGTGATCAGCCCCAGCATTTT. Its protein is CASSLNSDQPQHF.

In this sample, this clone turned up a few times. In DNA form, the CDR3 reads TGTGCCAGCAGGGGGACAGGTCAAGCCTACGAGCAGTACTTC. This sequence encodes CASRGTGQAYEQYF. V is TRBV6-5 and J is TRBJ2-7; 8 bases agree with TRBD1. V lost 6 bases and J lost 2; bases outside the gene matches: 6. Per germline, CDR1 MNHEY and CDR2 SVGAGI. The CDR3 spans 14 residues.